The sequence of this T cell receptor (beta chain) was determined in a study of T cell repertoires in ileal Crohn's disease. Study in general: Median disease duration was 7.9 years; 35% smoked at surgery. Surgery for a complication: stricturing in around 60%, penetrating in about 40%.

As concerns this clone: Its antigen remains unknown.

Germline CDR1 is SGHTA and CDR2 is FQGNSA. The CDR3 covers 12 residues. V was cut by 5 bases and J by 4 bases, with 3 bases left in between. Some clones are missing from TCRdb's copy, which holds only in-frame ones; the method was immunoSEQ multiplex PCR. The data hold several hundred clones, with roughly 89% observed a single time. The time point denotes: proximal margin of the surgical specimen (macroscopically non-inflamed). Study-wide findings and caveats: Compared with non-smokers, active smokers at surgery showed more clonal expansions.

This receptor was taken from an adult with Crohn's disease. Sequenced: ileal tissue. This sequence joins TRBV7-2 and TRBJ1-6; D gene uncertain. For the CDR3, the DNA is TGTGCCAGCAGCAGATATAATTCACCCCTCCACTTT. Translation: CASSRYNSPLHF. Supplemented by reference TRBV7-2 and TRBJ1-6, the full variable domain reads GAGVSQSPSNKVTEKGKDVELRCDPISGHTALYWYRQSLGQGLEFLIYFQGNSAPDKSGLPSDRFSAERTGGSVSTLTIQRTQQEDSAVYLCASSRYNSPLHFGNGTRLTVT.